These 25 T cell receptor beta chains share one sample of origin, sequenced in a study of T cell responses to AZD1222 COVID-19 vaccine. The data were produced by immunoSEQ multiplex PCR, yet TCRdb's version contains in-frame clones alone and is incomplete. The table records 120,000 to 150,000 clones, 88% of them present only once. Source: peripheral blood, taken 28 days after the second dose of the MenACWY control vaccine. These receptor sequences come from an adult who received the MenACWY meningococcal vaccine as a control.

This clone has only one observation. The chain employs TRBV10-3 and TRBJ1-1; 10 bases are shared with TRBD1. Germline assignment: CDR1 ENHRY and CDR2 SYGVKD. The J segment lost 3 bases and the V segment lost 10 bases, leaving 14 bases of the junction unmatched. The CDR3 is 16 residues long. Here the CDR3 reads CATWLGTGDEDTEAFF. The CDR3 DNA reads TGTGCCACATGGCTAGGGACAGGGGACGAAGACACTGAAGCTTTCTTT.

The rearrangement links TRBV28 to TRBJ2-2, with D perhaps matching TRBD1 (6 bases). This CDR3 comprises 17 residues. The ends were cut back, 6 bases at V and 7 bases at J, with 24 bases in the middle. Germline assignment: CDR1 MDHEN and CDR2 SYDVKM. CDR3 sequence (DNA): TGTGCCAGCAGGCCTAACAGGGAATCATTTAATGTCGGGGAGCTGTTTTTT. Amino acid sequence: CASRPNRESFNVGELFF. Together with reference TRBV28 and TRBJ2-2, the CDR3 gives the full variable domain: DVKVTQSSRYLVKRTGEKVFLECVQDMDHENMFWYRQDPGLGLRLIYFSYDVKMKEKGDIPEGYSVSREKKERFSLILESASTNQTSMYLCASRPNRESFNVGELFFGEGSRLTVL.

The CDR3 DNA follows: TGTGCCAGCAGTTTAATTTCCAACACTGAAGCTTTCTTT. It is translated as CASSLISNTEAFF. The chain combines TRBV28 with TRBJ1-1; D is ambiguous. The CDR3 totals 13 residues. Trimming pared 2 bases from V and 2 bases from J, leaving 6 bases between. Germline assignment: CDR1 MDHEN and CDR2 SYDVKM.

V is TRBV7-9 and J is TRBJ2-5; possibly TRBD2 for D (6 bases). V was pared by 1 base and J by 5 bases, with 11 bases between. CDR1 is SEHNR and CDR2 is FQNEAQ in the germline V gene (reference sequence). The CDR3 consists of 14 residues. Here the CDR3 DNA reads TGTGCCAGCAGCTTAGTATCCGGGAGCGAGACCCAGTACTTC. As protein: CASSLVSGSETQYF.

The chain is built from TRBV30 and TRBJ1-1, with D possibly being TRBD1 (5 bases). The CDR3 extends over 11 amino acids. Trimming took 1 base from V and 7 from J, leaving 7 bases between them. CDR1 and CDR2 from the germline V gene are GTSNPN and SVGIG (reference sequence). The CDR3 DNA follows: TGTGCCTGGAGTGCGCAGGGTGAAGCTTTCTTT. It translates to CAWSAQGEAFF.

The chain joins TRBV27 to TRBJ2-7; 10 bases line up with TRBD1. This CDR3 region has 15 residues. Losses at the gene ends were 6 bases for V and 1 base for J; bases not matched to a gene: 6. CDR1 MNHEY and CDR2 SMNVEV come from the germline V gene (reference sequence). In nucleotides, the CDR3 is TGTGCCAGCAGGAAACCGGGACAGGGGTCCTACGAGCAGTACTTC. This encodes CASRKPGQGSYEQYF.

The CDR3 DNA reads TGCGCCAGCAGCTTGGGGGGACTAGCGGGAGCAGGGGATACGCAGTATTTT. Its protein is CASSLGGLAGAGDTQYF. The chain uses TRBV5-1 and TRBJ2-3; 14 bases line up with TRBD2. The germline V gene encodes CDR1 SGHRS and CDR2 YFSETQ. Trimming at V came to 0 bases and at J to 6 bases, leaving 6 bases not matched to a gene. This CDR3 has 17 amino acids.

This chain joins TRBV9 and TRBJ1-4; tentatively, D is TRBD1 (6 bases). Germline values: CDR1 SGDLS, CDR2 YYNGEE. The germline V and J ends were trimmed by 2 bases and 7 bases, with 12 bases remaining between them. CDR3 size: 14 residues. This CDR3 is CASSVRGLGEKLFF. CDR3 DNA: TGTGCCAGCAGCGTCCGGGGGCTGGGTGAAAAACTGTTTTTT.

In nucleotides, the CDR3 is TGCAGCGTTGTCGATAGCGGCTCCTACGAGCAGTACTTC. It codes for CSVVDSGSYEQYF. The chain uses TRBV29-1 and TRBJ2-7; D perhaps matches TRBD2 (6 bases). The CDR3 spans 13 residues. CDR1 and CDR2 from the germline V gene are SQVTM and ANQGSEA. Trimming took 4 bases from V and 0 from J, leaving 10 bases between them.

The chain combines TRBV24-1 with TRBJ1-5; TRBD1 aligns across 7 bases. Losses at the gene ends were 4 bases for V and 12 bases for J; bases not matched to a gene: 5. Germline V gene sequence: CDR1 KGHDR, CDR2 SFDVKD. CDR3 length equals 12 residues. The CDR3, as DNA: TGTGCCACCAGTGACCGGACAGGACTCCAGCATTTT. This gives the protein CATSDRTGLQHF.

This sequence joins TRBV19 and TRBJ1-1; maybe TRBD1 (6 bases). Germline V gene data show CDR1 as LNHDA and CDR2 as SQIVND (reference sequence). Trimming pared 11 bases from V and 3 bases from J, leaving 16 bases between. This CDR3 is 13 amino acids long. The CDR3 nucleotides read TGTGCCGGAGGACAGAAGGGGGACACTGAAGCTTTCTTT. Translation gives CAGGQKGDTEAFF. The whole variable domain, filled in from reference TRBV19 and TRBJ1-1, reads DGGITQSPKYLFRKEGQNVTLSCEQNLNHDAMYWYRQDPGQGLRLIYYSQIVNDFQKGDIAEGYSVSREKKESFPLTVTSAQKNPTAFYLCAGGQKGDTEAFFGQGTRLTVV.

CDR3 sequence reads: CATAREGTGNTIYF. DNA of the CDR3: TGTGCCACAGCAAGGGAGGGTACTGGAAACACCATATATTTT. This chain links TRBV30 with TRBJ1-3, with D unresolved. Germline CDR1 GTSNPN, CDR2 SVGIG (reference sequence). The CDR3 is 14 amino acids. V was pared by 8 bases and J by 2 bases, with 16 bases between.

The chain links TRBV24-1 to TRBJ1-2; TRBD1 aligns across 8 bases. CDR1 and CDR2 from the germline V gene are KGHDR and SFDVKD. The CDR3 spans 14 residues. The V segment lost 7 bases and the J segment 1 base; nucleotides outside the gene matches: 4. The chain's CDR3 is CATSVTGDNYGYTF. CDR3 bases: TGTGCCACCAGCGTGACAGGGGATAACTATGGCTACACCTTC.

The chain uses TRBV6-5 and TRBJ1-2; the D is unclear. The CDR3 sequence is 13 residues long. The V end was cut by 0 bases, the J end by 8 bases, with 10 bases between. From germline, CDR1 is MNHEY and CDR2 SVGAGI. The CDR3 DNA reads as TGTGCCAGCAGTTACTCGGGCGGCTCGGGCTACACCTTC. Amino acid sequence: CASSYSGGSGYTF.

The chain combines TRBV5-1 with TRBJ1-6; perhaps TRBD1 as D (5 bases). The V gene's germline CDR1 is SGHRS and CDR2 YFSETQ. V was trimmed by 0 bases and J by 6 bases, leaving 13 bases between them. The CDR3 length is 16 residues. The CDR3, as DNA: TGCGCCAGCAGCTTGGGATCGGGAGGGGTTAATTCACCCCTCCACTTT. This gives the protein CASSLGSGGVNSPLHF. The full variable domain, completed using reference TRBV5-1 and TRBJ1-6, is KAGVTQTPRYLIKTRGQQVTLSCSPISGHRSVSWYQQTPGQGLQFLFEYFSETQRNKGNFPGRFSGRQFSNSRSEMNVSTLELGDSALYLCASSLGSGGVNSPLHFGNGTRLTVT.

V and J are TRBV15 and TRBJ1-5; 7 positions agree with TRBD1. The germline gives CDR1 LNHNV, CDR2 YYDKDF (reference sequence). This CDR3 is built from 15 residues. The V and J ends lost 2 bases and 6 bases, in that order; junction bases with no gene match: 7. The CDR3 is CATSRSRGWAQPQHF. The DNA for the CDR3 is TGTGCCACCAGCAGAAGCAGGGGGTGGGCTCAGCCCCAGCATTTT.

The chain joins TRBV24-1 to TRBJ1-2; 7 nucleotides align to TRBD1. Unmatched junction bases numbered 6, after V lost 4 bases and J lost 8 bases. The CDR3 sequence is 13 residues long. Per germline, CDR1 KGHDR and CDR2 SFDVKD. In DNA form, the CDR3 reads TGTGCCACCAGTGACCCGAACAGGGGAGGCTACACCTTC. Translation: CATSDPNRGGYTF.

The V call is TRBV10-2, the J call TRBJ1-3; possible D gene TRBD1, 5 bases. Germline CDR1 and CDR2: WSHSY and SAAADI. With 0 bases removed from V and 2 bases from J, the gap between germline ends came to 5 bases. CDR3 length: 14 residues. The chain's CDR3 is CASSESGAGNTIYF. The DNA for the CDR3 is TGCGCCAGCAGTGAGTCAGGGGCTGGAAACACCATATATTTT.

This rearrangement joins TRBV20-1 to TRBJ2-5; D is possibly TRBD2 (6 bases). Germline V gene lookup returns CDR1 DFQATT and CDR2 SNEGSKA (reference sequence). The CDR3 loop spans 13 amino acids. The ends were cut back, 3 bases at V and 5 bases at J, with 13 bases in the middle. The chain's CDR3 is CSASYPGRETQYF. CDR3 bases: TGCAGTGCTAGTTATCCGGGGAGGGAGACCCAGTACTTC.

The chain recombines TRBV7-2 with TRBJ2-7, with D unclear. The CDR3 is made up of 13 amino acids. Trimming shortened V by 1 base and J by 7 bases, and 11 bases separated the two germline ends. Per the germline V gene, CDR1 is SGHTA and CDR2 is FQGNSA. DNA for the CDR3: TGTGCCAGCAGCTTAGTGGGTGTGGGAGAGCAGTACTTC. Its translation: CASSLVGVGEQYF.

The chain carries TRBV2 and TRBJ2-4; 8 bases align to TRBD1. V trimming: 2 bases; J trimming: 9 bases; junction bases outside the gene matches: 6. The germline CDR1 and CDR2 sequences are SNHLY and FYNNEI. This CDR3 has 14 amino acids. As DNA, the CDR3 is TGTGCCAGCAGTGAAAACGGACAGGGCGGCATTCAGTACTTC. As protein: CASSENGQGGIQYF.

The chain links TRBV16 to TRBJ1-3; D is ambiguous. The V end lost 4 bases, the J end lost 0 bases, and 7 bases lay between the germline ends. The CDR3 contains 14 residues. CDR1 and CDR2 from the germline V gene are KGHSY and FQNENV. The CDR3 loop reads CASSRPNSGNTIYF. The CDR3 DNA is TGTGCCAGCAGCCGGCCAAACTCTGGAAACACCATATATTTT.

V usage is TRBV6-2 or TRBV6-3 and J usage is TRBJ1-5; no clear D. Trimming stripped 5 bases from V and 4 bases from J, with 6 bases between. The CDR3 spans 12 residues. CDR1 MNHEY and CDR2 SVGEGT come from the germline V gene. CDR3 sequence reads: CASSLINQPQHF. As DNA, the CDR3 is TGTGCCAGCAGTCTAATTAATCAGCCCCAGCATTTT.

The rearrangement links TRBV4-1 to TRBJ1-5; 7 bases match TRBD1. V dropped 5 bases and J dropped 6; count of bases not matched to a gene: 10. CDR1 is MGHRA, CDR2 YSYEKL, per germline. There are 15 residues in the CDR3. For the CDR3, the DNA is TGCGCCAGCAGCGGCCACAGGGGCGAGGGTCAGCCCCAGCATTTT. It specifies CASSGHRGEGQPQHF.

The V call is TRBV4-1, the J call TRBJ1-2; D might be TRBD1 (6 bases). In germline, CDR1 is MGHRA, CDR2 YSYEKL. Trimming removed 4 bases at V and 0 bases at J, with 12 bases between. The CDR3 runs to 15 residues. The CDR3 spells CASSLNRAANYGYTF. The CDR3 nucleotides read TGCGCCAGCAGCCTAAACAGGGCAGCTAACTATGGCTACACCTTC.